This T cell receptor (beta chain) was sequenced in a study of identical twins (dated by TCRdb to the mid-2010s). Looking at the study overall: The study deep-sequenced TCR alpha and beta repertoires from monozygotic twins, unrelated adults of various ages and cord blood to test whether fetal clonotypes persist. To rule out contamination, the twin experiments were replicated at different times with different library preparation protocols.

The library was made by 5' RACE. These reads were obtained on an Illumina HiSeq 2000. Template switching added a universal primer binding site, and the final cDNA carried a unique molecular identifier that allowed TCR cDNA molecules to be counted accurately. Specific primers in the conserved constant-segment region were used to synthesize first-strand cDNA for TCR alpha and beta chains. Each cDNA library was double barcoded, with a SMART-Mk sample barcode plus Illumina barcodes, to control for contamination. Two successive PCR steps introduced TruSeq adapter sequences along with Illumina sample barcodes. TCR alpha and beta cDNA libraries were sequenced on the Illumina HiSeq platform with custom primers. The published analysis was carried out like this. MiGEC processed the raw reads to extract unique molecular identifiers, while MiXCR was used to determine the CDR3 positions. Recombination models were inferred per individual with the repgenHMM and IGoR tools using an EM algorithm. The tcR package in R was used for shared clonotype analysis, with sharing normalized by the product of cloneset sizes. Out-of-frame nonproductive sequences were analyzed to study raw recombination free of thymic and clonal selection effects. TCRdb ran its own pipeline on the public reads, namely fastp trimming at Q25 and MiXCR clone calling, and kept in-frame beta chains. Merged by CDR3 protein, the rows form single entries marked with the most common genes and DNA. Here the V and J calls rest on TCRdb's processing, not on the authors' analysis. For this sample the table gives about 520,000 distinct CDR3 sequences, of which 22% were detected only once. The top ten constitute around 0.9% of the sample.

This clonotype came up a few times. This clone's antigen is unknown. The input lacks base qualities; no much larger clone sits a single base away. Only healthy Caucasian donors were included. The twin cohort consisted of three pairs of female monozygotic twins, all aged roughly 18 to 30 years. Positive isolation kits from Invitrogen were used to isolate the CD4+ and CD8+ T cell populations. From V the trimming removes 1 base and from J it removes 4 bases, while the gene matches leave 5 bases of the junction unaccounted for. The CDR3 sequence holds 16 residues, the cysteine and phenylalanine included. Only CDR3 DNA remains: 48 bases, in frame from the first base. The germline V gene encodes CDR1 DFQATT and CDR2 SNEGSKA (reference sequence). General conclusions and limits of the study: Fewer insertions were carried by abundant cord blood beta clonotypes; a weaker similar trend was observed in young adult naive repertoires, while no such trend was observed in memory repertoires. The excess sharing between twins in beta out-of-frame sequences was weaker because fewer shared sequences reduced the signal-to-noise ratio. Because the same donors could not be followed over many years, the conclusions relied on cross-sectional statistical analysis. Invariant T cells such as MAIT and iNKT could partly confound zero-insertion analyses, although diverse VJ usage argued against such confounding for most clonotypes. Compared with coincidental sharing between unrelated individuals, out-of-frame TCR alpha sequences shared between twins had an excess of sequences with low generation probability. Out-of-frame TCR alpha sharing in monozygotic twins was systematically underestimated by recombination models, whereas sharing between unrelated individuals was in agreement with the recombination models.

The same sample was also used in a study of T cells expressing NK-cell markers. The second paper further reports: In sorted CD3+CD56+NKG2C+, CD3+CD56+NKG2C- and CD3+CD56-NKG2C+ T-cell subsets from 7 or 8 donors, TCR beta-chain repertoires were profiled. Among the eight sequenced donors, only one was HCMV-seronegative, while the other seven were HCMV-seropositive. To restrict sorting to alphabetaTCR-expressing T cells, an anti-gammadeltaTCR antibody was added in several experiments. For 6 or 7 donors, the dominant CD3+CD56+NKG2C+ clonotypes were among the top 10 CD8+ clonotypes and accounted for roughly 1.0-7.5% of CD8+ T cells. Those dominant clonotypes were again the most abundant among CD3+CD56-NKG2C+ cells in a handful of donors, at roughly 28.3-60.1%. Whether the expanded NKG2C-expressing T cell clones were specific for HCMV antigens was left unclear. Randomly selected healthy volunteers, three men and five women, were used as the eight sequenced donors. To determine HCMV serostatus, a commercial ELISA kit was used to detect HCMV-specific IgG in serum. MIGEC handled demultiplexing of the reads and grouping by UMI, while MiTCR was used to assemble and quantify clonotypes. To exclude erroneous sequences, only TCR cDNA sequences supported by at least two reads were retained. The tcR package was used for downstream repertoire analysis, and clonotypes were matched between fractions using CDR3 nucleotide sequence together with V segment. VDJmatch was used to annotate antigen specificity against VDJdb, with one amino acid substitution allowed in CDR3.

Sequenced input: CD4+ T cells sorted from blood. The receptor was isolated from a woman younger than 30 in good health. The V and J segments used are TRBV20-1 and TRBJ2-1; 12 central nucleotides agree with TRBD2. The sequence in DNA is TGCAGTGCTAGAGTTAGACTAGCGGGGGAATACAATGAGCAGTTCTTC. This encodes CSARVRLAGEYNEQFF.